This T cell receptor (beta chain) stems from a study of T cell repertoires in cytomegalovirus infection. A single record per CDR3 protein comes from TCRdb applying MiXCR to the reads. The table includes some 600,000 distinct CDR3 sequences, approximately 24% detected once. Comment on this clonotype: Its antigen is as yet unknown.

The CDR3 sequence is 14 residues long. The germline V gene has CDR1 SNHLY and CDR2 FYNNEI. V dropped 2 bases and J dropped 6 bases, with 10 bases sitting between them. Findings and limits, study-wide: The cumulative frequency of public TCR beta families distinguished individuals who carried CMV together with the relevant HLA.

The sample was CD8+ T cells from PBMCs. This clonotype originated in a human donor in good health (CMV status not recorded). Some clones in this sample may be carry-over from other donors' samples. This chain connects TRBV2 to TRBJ2-2; D ambiguous. CDR3 nucleotides: TGTGCCAGCAGTGAAATGACCGCTCCCGGGGAGCTGTTTTTT. It translates to CASSEMTAPGELFF.